Below, 25 T cell receptor beta chains from the same sample are listed, as sequenced in a study of CD8 T cells in ankylosing spondylitis. MiXCR, run by TCRdb on the 5' RACE reads, gives a single entry per CDR3 protein. The sample includes 200,000 to 300,000 distinct CDR3 sequences, approximately 10% of them seen just once. Sequencing used blood, either unsorted or a sorted T cell fraction (not recorded which). All receptors derive from a male donor with ankylosing spondylitis or in good health (not recorded which).

The chain joins TRBV6-1 to TRBJ1-1, with D perhaps TRBD1 (5 bases). The germline V gene has CDR1 MNHNS and CDR2 SASEGT. The CDR3 spans 14 residues. V shed 3 bases and J shed 11 bases, with 19 bases lying between them. In nucleotides, the CDR3 is TGTGCCAGCAGTGATGAAGGGGCCGCCGGTGGGGCTTTCTTT. This translates into CASSDEGAAGGAFF.

This clonotype was observed a handful of times. The chain recombines TRBV27 with TRBJ2-1, with 7 bases that match TRBD1. Germline CDR1 is MNHEY and CDR2 is SMNVEV (reference sequence). The CDR3 is 15 residues long. Trimming at V came to 5 bases and at J to 6 bases, leaving 10 bases not matched to a gene. CDR3 region: CASSEETGLFNEQFF. In nucleotides, the CDR3 is TGTGCCAGCAGTGAGGAGACAGGGTTATTCAATGAGCAGTTCTTC.

Note on this clonotype: A much larger clone lies one base from this, so it may be a read error. The J gene is TRBJ2-5, the V gene TRBV7-9; TRBD1 is a possible D gene (6 bases). Looked up from germline, CDR1 is SEHNR and CDR2 is FQNEAQ (reference sequence). The CDR3 contains 15 residues. The CDR3 DNA reads TGTGCCAGCAGCTTAGGAGTAGCCCCAGGGGAGACCCAGCACTTC. Residues: CASSLGVAPGETQHF.

At least ten counts were recorded for this clonotype. The V call is TRBV5-4, the J call TRBJ2-1; maybe TRBD2 (6 bases). This CDR3 comprises 15 residues. V shed 3 bases and J shed 0 bases, with 10 bases lying between them. From germline, CDR1 is SGHNT and CDR2 YYREEE (reference sequence). The CDR3 DNA reads as TGTGCCAGCAGCTCCGGGGGTAGCTCCTACAATGAGCAGTTCTTC. Encoded protein: CASSSGGSSYNEQFF.

This clonotype was picked up many times. V is TRBV9 and J is TRBJ2-1; D is uncertain. Germline CDR1 is SGDLS and CDR2 is YYNGEE. Trimming removed 0 bases at V and 7 bases at J, with 8 bases between. The CDR3 is 13 residues long. CDR3 DNA: TGTGCCAGCAGCGTAGCAGAACGAAATGAGCAGTTCTTC. This sequence encodes CASSVAERNEQFF.

In its sample, this clonotype was seen once. V is TRBV12-5 and J is TRBJ2-1; 14 bases are shared with TRBD2. Germline loops: CDR1 LGHNT, CDR2 FRNRAP. The CDR3 is made up of 15 amino acids. V trimming: 6 bases; J trimming: 7 bases; junction bases outside the gene matches: 5. This CDR3 is CASGSGLAGVNEQFF. The CDR3, as DNA: TGTGCTAGTGGCTCGGGACTAGCGGGGGTGAATGAGCAGTTCTTC. Full variable domain (remainder filled in from reference TRBV12-5 and TRBJ2-1): DARVTQTPRHKVTEMGQEVTMRCQPILGHNTVFWYRQTMMQGLELLAYFRNRAPLDDSGMPKDRFSAEMPDATLATLKIQPSEPRDSAVYFCASGSGLAGVNEQFFGPGTRLTVL.

This clonotype occurred a few times. Relative to the germline gene, one junction end is altered; a read error may explain this. The chain joins TRBV20-1 to TRBJ2-5; 12 positions agree with TRBD2. Per the germline V gene, CDR1 is DFQATT and CDR2 is SNEGSKA (reference sequence). The CDR3 is 17 amino acids. CDR3 sequence (DNA): TGCTGTGCTAGTGGCTCCCTGACTAGCGGGAGACAAGAGACCCAGTACTTC. It is translated as CCASGSLTSGRQETQYF.

In its sample, this clonotype was seen a few times. The J gene is TRBJ2-3, the V gene TRBV18, with TRBD2 matching 7 bases. This CDR3 comprises 16 residues. CDR1 and CDR2 from the germline V gene are KGHSH and LQKENI. V was clipped by 3 bases and J by 2 bases; unmatched bases: 8. The CDR3 loop is CASSPNGGGSTDTQYF. The CDR3 DNA follows: TGTGCCAGCTCACCGAACGGGGGAGGGTCCACAGATACGCAGTATTTT.

This clonotype was detected many times. This chain links TRBV25-1 with TRBJ2-7; the match to TRBD2 covers 8 bases. Germline values: CDR1 MGHDK, CDR2 SYGVNS. This CDR3 is 19 amino acids long. The J segment lost 7 bases and the V segment lost 3 bases, leaving 23 bases of the junction unmatched. CDR3 sequence (DNA): TGTGCCAGCAGTGACCCCACAGGGTATGGCGGGAGGATACTAGGGGAGCAGTACTTC. Residues: CASSDPTGYGGRILGEQYF.

The table lists this clonotype with many counts. The chain employs TRBV6-5 and TRBJ1-5, with a weak D call TRBD1 (6 bases). The CDR3 covers 15 residues. The V end lost 5 bases, the J end lost 0 bases, and 11 bases lay between the germline ends. The germline V gene has CDR1 MNHEY and CDR2 SVGAGI. The chain's CDR3 is CASSTGQHSNQPQHF. For the CDR3, the DNA is TGTGCCAGCAGTACTGGACAGCATAGCAATCAGCCCCAGCATTTT.

This clonotype was detected many times. The chain joins TRBV12-3 or TRBV12-4 to TRBJ2-7; a possible D gene is TRBD1 (6 bases). The CDR3 is made up of 15 amino acids. Trimming cost V 6 bases and J 0 bases, with 15 bases left between them. The CDR3 bases are TGTGCCAGCAGCCCCCGAGGGGGATCCTCCTACGAGCAGTACTTC. Its protein is CASSPRGGSSYEQYF.

This clonotype was picked up many times. The chain couples TRBV5-1 to TRBJ2-1; 12 bases agree with TRBD2. Germline assignment: CDR1 SGHRS and CDR2 YFSETQ. The CDR3 loop spans 16 amino acids. Trimming cost V 1 base and J 9 bases; bases outside gene matches: 8. Here the CDR3 reads CASSLPPSGGATEQFF. The CDR3 DNA reads TGCGCCAGCAGCTTGCCCCCTAGCGGGGGGGCAACTGAGCAGTTCTTC.

This clonotype was recorded at least ten times. This chain connects TRBV7-8 to TRBJ1-4, with TRBD1 matching over 11 bases. With V trimmed by 1 base and J by 7 bases, 5 bases remained unmatched. This CDR3 contains 16 residues. Germline loops: CDR1 SGHVS, CDR2 FQNEAQ. The CDR3 bases are TGTGCCAGCAGCTTAGTGGGGACAGGGGGTAGTGAAAAACTGTTTTTT. It codes for CASSLVGTGGSEKLFF.

This clonotype is a singleton in its sample. The V and J genes are TRBV4-1 and TRBJ2-3, with D possibly TRBD2 on 6 matching bases. CDR1 is MGHRA, CDR2 YSYEKL, per germline. V lost 3 bases and J 8 bases, leaving 21 bases between the germline ends. The CDR3 sequence is 16 residues long. CDR3 sequence (DNA): TGCGCCAGCAGCCACGGGACTGGGGCTAGGTTCAGTACGCAGTATTTT. It codes for CASSHGTGARFSTQYF.

This clonotype came up many times. The V call is TRBV6-1, the J call TRBJ2-7; 7 positions match TRBD2. Germline trimming cut 10 bases from V and 5 bases from J; bases unmatched to any gene: 17. This CDR3 has 15 residues. The germline V gene has CDR1 MNHNS and CDR2 SASEGT. In DNA, the CDR3 is TGTGCCACCTACCTACGACTCGCGGGAGTCCACGAGCAGTACTTC. Translated, it gives CATYLRLAGVHEQYF.

The sample holds many counts of this clonotype. The chain's CDR3 is CASSGQSSTDTQYF. The CDR3 DNA is TGCGCCAGCAGTGGGCAGAGCAGCACAGATACGCAGTATTTT. V usage is TRBV5-1 and J usage is TRBJ2-3; D is uncertain. Trimming shortened V by 5 bases and J by 0 bases, and 10 bases separated the two germline ends. Germline-derived CDR1 and CDR2 are SGHRS and YFSETQ. The CDR3 spans 14 residues.

This clonotype was picked up many times. The chain joins TRBV3-1 to TRBJ1-1, with a weak D call TRBD1 (6 bases). Germline CDR1 is LGHDT and CDR2 is YNNKEL (reference sequence). V lost 5 bases and J 1 base, leaving 14 bases between the germline ends. This CDR3 comprises 15 residues. CDR3 in amino acids: CASSSLGTQNTEAFF. CDR3 bases: TGTGCCAGCAGCTCATTAGGGACACAGAACACTGAAGCTTTCTTT.

The sample holds many counts of this clonotype. The CDR3 sequence: CASSLAVIATDTQYF. In nucleotides, the CDR3 is TGTGCCAGCAGCCTCGCGGTGATTGCGACGGATACGCAGTATTTT. V usage is TRBV12-3 or TRBV12-4 and J usage is TRBJ2-3; no clear D gene. Trimming took off 6 bases at V and 6 bases at J, with 19 bases between the two ends. The CDR3 covers 15 residues.

In this sample, this clonotype turned up many times. The CDR3 here is CASSHGPAVKDHEQYF. The CDR3 nucleotides are TGTGCCAGCAGCCACGGTCCGGCGGTCAAAGATCACGAGCAGTACTTC. The chain carries TRBV7-9 and TRBJ2-7, with D unclear. The CDR3 extends over 16 amino acids. Trimming pared 5 bases from V and 5 bases from J, leaving 22 bases between. Germline V gives CDR1 SEHNR, CDR2 FQNEAQ (reference sequence). The complete variable domain, with remaining parts taken from reference TRBV7-9 and TRBJ2-7, reads DTGVSQNPRHKITKRGQNVTFRCDPISEHNRLYWYRQTLGQGPEFLTYFQNEAQLEKSRLLSDRFSAERPKGSFSTLEIQRTEQGDSAMYLCASSHGPAVKDHEQYFGPGTRLTVT.

This clonotype was detected a few times. This chain uses TRBV5-1 with TRBJ1-1, with 9 nucleotides matching TRBD1. This CDR3 has 13 residues. Germline V gene data show CDR1 as SGHRS and CDR2 as YFSETQ. V lost 0 bases and J lost 10; bases outside the gene matches: 4. The CDR3, as DNA: TGCGCCAGCAGCTTGGGGGACAGGGCTGGAGCTTTCTTT. Its protein product is CASSLGDRAGAFF.

Comment on this clonotype: A read error may account for a junction end that differs from germline. The rearrangement links TRBV7-9 to TRBJ2-4; TRBD2 matches 11 bases. CDR3 length equals 14 residues. Looked up from germline, CDR1 is SEHNR and CDR2 is FQNEAQ (reference sequence). CDR3: CASSLAGGENIQYF. DNA of the CDR3: TGTGCCAGCAGCCTAGCGGGAGGAGAAAACATTCAGTACTTC.

The chain combines TRBV5-1 with TRBJ2-1; 11 nucleotides align to TRBD2. CDR3 size: 16 residues. CDR1 is SGHRS and CDR2 is YFSETQ in the germline V gene. The V and J ends lost 7 bases and 0 bases, in that order; junction bases with no gene match: 6. The CDR3 protein is CASSVSGGASYNEQFF. Written as DNA, the CDR3 is TGCGCCAGCTCCGTTAGCGGGGGGGCCTCCTACAATGAGCAGTTCTTC.

The chain uses TRBV15 and TRBJ1-2; D is uncertain. This CDR3 spans 16 amino acids. V was clipped by 3 bases and J by 3 bases, with 17 bases between them. Per the germline V gene, CDR1 is LNHNV and CDR2 is YYDKDF (reference sequence). The CDR3 DNA reads TGTGCCACCAGCAGGGACTTCAGAGAGACGGACTATGGCTACACCTTC. It is translated as CATSRDFRETDYGYTF. Using reference TRBV15 and TRBJ1-2 for the parts outside the CDR3, the full variable domain is DAMVIQNPRYQVTQFGKPVTLSCSQTLNHNVMYWYQQKSSQAPKLLFHYYDKDFNNEADTPDNFQSRRPNTSFCFLDIRSPGLGDTAMYLCATSRDFRETDYGYTFGSGTRLTVV.

The sample holds many counts of this clonotype. The V call is TRBV10-3, the J call TRBJ2-7, with 7 bases fitting TRBD1. There are 13 residues in the CDR3. V lost 3 bases, J lost 6 bases, and 5 bases stayed unmatched. Germline V lookup: CDR1 ENHRY, CDR2 SYGVKD. The chain's CDR3 is CAISDSSGGEQYF. CDR3 nucleotides: TGTGCCATCAGTGATTCCTCAGGGGGCGAGCAGTACTTC.

This clonotype was seen repeatedly, ten times or more. This sequence joins TRBV4-1 and TRBJ2-4; 10 positions match TRBD1. This CDR3 spans 16 amino acids. From germline, CDR1 is MGHRA and CDR2 YSYEKL. The trim removed 4 bases at V and 3 bases at J, leaving 6 bases unmatched. The CDR3 loop is CASSLGQGGGKNIQYF. DNA for the CDR3: TGCGCCAGCAGCCTTGGACAGGGGGGTGGCAAAAACATTCAGTACTTC.